This T cell receptor (beta chain) was identified during a study of CD8+ T cells in alopecia areata. Overall study context: Those treated were given oral tofacitinib at 5 to 10 mg twice daily.

Stated treatment: oral pan-JAK inhibitor, 5-10 mg twice daily. A FACSAria was used to sort CD4+ and CD8+ T cells. These cells came from PBMCs. The germline CDR1 and CDR2 sequences are PRHDT and FYEKMQ (reference sequence). The CDR3 runs 16 residues. The V end was cut by 3 bases, the J end by 0 bases, with 14 bases between. RNA, once extracted, was reverse transcribed into cDNA for use as the sequencing template. Assay: immunoSEQ multiplex PCR; the TCRdb copy retains only in-frame clones and omits some. The sample lists 180,000 or so clones; approximately 50% were seen once. This receptor was taken from a human donor with alopecia areata. The material sequenced was CD8+ T cells sorted from blood, taken at week 52, from a patient treated with tofacitinib. V gene TRBV13 combines with J gene TRBJ1-2, with D possibly TRBD1 on 6 matching bases. CDR3 nucleotides: TGTGCCAGCAGCTTCAGCACGGAGGGGGCTAACTATGGCTACACCTTC. Its translation: CASSFSTEGANYGYTF.